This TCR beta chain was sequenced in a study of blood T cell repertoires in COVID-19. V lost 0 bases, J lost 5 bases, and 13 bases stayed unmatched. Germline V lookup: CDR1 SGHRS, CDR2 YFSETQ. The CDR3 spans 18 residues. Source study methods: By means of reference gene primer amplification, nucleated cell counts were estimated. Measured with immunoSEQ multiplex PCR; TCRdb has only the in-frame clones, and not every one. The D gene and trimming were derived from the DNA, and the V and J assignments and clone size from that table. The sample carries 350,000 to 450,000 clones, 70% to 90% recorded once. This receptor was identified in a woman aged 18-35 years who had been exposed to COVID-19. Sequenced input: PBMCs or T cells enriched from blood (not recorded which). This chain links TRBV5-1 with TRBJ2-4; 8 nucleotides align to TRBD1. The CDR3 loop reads CASSLAISDRVLENIQYF. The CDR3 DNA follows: TGCGCCAGCAGCTTGGCCATTTCGGACAGGGTCCTAGAAAACATTCAGTACTTC.